This T cell receptor (beta chain) was captured by sequencing in a study of regulatory T cells in long-lasting Graves disease. Whole-study results and caveats: Under persistent disease, TRBV28, TRBJ1-2 and TRBJ2-5 were used preferentially. Thyroid tissue went unstudied; only peripheral blood was examined.

Stated time point: persistent/refractory GD, antithyroid drugs over 5 years with positive TRAb. Extracted PBMC RNA gave rise to the TCR library. Through Arm-PCR of CDR3 regions and iRepertoire HTBI primers, TCR beta libraries were built. TCRdb recomputed calls from the multiplex PCR reads with MiXCR, one row per CDR3 protein. The sample contains a few hundred thousand distinct CDR3 sequences, about 22% of which appear only once. This clonotype was recorded many times. Its antigen is still unknown. Germline assignment: CDR1 MNHNS and CDR2 SASEGT. CDR3 length: 15 residues. V was pared by 2 bases and J by 0 bases, with 11 bases between.

The rearrangement uses TRBV6-1 and TRBJ2-7; weak D call: TRBD1 (6 bases). The material was peripheral blood mononuclear cells (PBMCs), obtained when the disease was refractory, from a patient treated with antithyroid drugs. The source is a female donor with Graves disease. CDR3 bases: TGTGCCAGCAGTGAACAGGGGTCGAGCTCCTACGAGCAGTACTTC. This gives the protein CASSEQGSSSYEQYF.